The next 20 T cell receptor beta chains were all read from a single sample in a study of monozygotic twins with inflammatory bowel disease. Following a re-call of the 5' RACE reads, TCRdb has one entry per CDR3 protein and lacks DNA. The listing contains about 330,000 distinct CDR3 sequences. Material: blood. The receptors were sampled from a human donor with ulcerative colitis or Crohn's disease, or a healthy co-twin of an affected twin (not recorded which).

This chain connects TRBV6-2 or TRBV6-3 to TRBJ2-1; TCRdb lists TRBD2, though no DNA is available to test this call. This CDR3 has 18 amino acids. Germline V lookup: CDR1 MNHEY, CDR2 SVGEGT. CDR3 in amino acids: CASLGLAVTGTSYNEQFF.

This chain links TRBV15 with TRBJ2-7. This CDR3 region has 13 residues. CDR1 and CDR2 from the germline V gene are LNHNV and YYDKDF (reference sequence). CDR3 amino acids: CATSRVEGYEQYF.

V is TRBV2 and J is TRBJ1-2; absent DNA, TCRdb's TRBD1 call cannot be checked. The length of the CDR3 is 16 residues. Germline CDR1 is SNHLY and CDR2 is FYNNEI. The CDR3: CASNRDRTPINYGYTF.

This chain links TRBV20-1 with TRBJ1-2. This CDR3 is built from 13 residues. CDR1 and CDR2 (germline): DFQATT, SNEGSKA (reference sequence). The CDR3 is CSTHSGLRGDYTF.

The rearrangement links TRBV20-1 to TRBJ2-5; there is no DNA to check the TCRdb D call of TRBD1. This CDR3 spans 12 amino acids. Germline CDR1 is DFQATT and CDR2 is SNEGSKA (reference sequence). The CDR3 sequence: CSARWGAETQYF.

The V call is TRBV20-1, the J call TRBJ2-5. The length of the CDR3 is 15 residues. In germline, CDR1 is DFQATT, CDR2 SNEGSKA (reference sequence). The CDR3 loop reads CSARDWLEPQETQYF.

V usage is TRBV3-1 and J usage is TRBJ2-5; absent DNA, TCRdb's TRBD2 call cannot be checked. The CDR3 extends over 17 amino acids. Germline assignment: CDR1 LGHDT and CDR2 YNNKEL (reference sequence). The CDR3 sequence is CASSQDGLAGVWETQYF.

J is TRBJ1-3 and V is TRBV20-1; TCRdb's D gene call, TRBD1, goes unchecked for lack of DNA. CDR3 length equals 14 residues. In germline, CDR1 is DFQATT, CDR2 SNEGSKA (reference sequence). CDR3 in amino acids: CSATDTGTSNTIYF.

This chain connects TRBV4-3 to TRBJ1-3. Germline V gene data show CDR1 as LGHNA and CDR2 as YSLEER. This CDR3 has 14 residues. The CDR3 reads CASSQVGIGNTIYF.

V gene TRBV19 combines with J gene TRBJ1-1; the TCRdb call, TRBD1, lacks DNA for checking. This CDR3 contains 13 residues. Germline CDR1 and CDR2: LNHDA and SQIVND (reference sequence). The CDR3 here is CASRGQKNTEAFF.

This chain links TRBV29-1 with TRBJ2-7; TCRdb's D gene call, TRBD2, goes unchecked for lack of DNA. CDR1 is SQVTM, CDR2 ANQGSEA, per germline. The CDR3 is 13 amino acids. CDR3 residues: CSVATRLAGEQYF.

The gene calls are TRBV28 and TRBJ2-3; without DNA, the TCRdb call of TRBD1 cannot be checked. Germline V gene lookup returns CDR1 MDHEN and CDR2 SYDVKM. This CDR3 is 16 amino acids long. CDR3 sequence reads: CASSLGTGGTTDTQYF.

V is TRBV12-3 or TRBV12-4 and J is TRBJ1-2; TCRdb's D gene call, TRBD1, goes unchecked for lack of DNA. The CDR3 is made up of 12 amino acids. CDR3: CASGWTGNGYTF.

The J gene is TRBJ1-1, the V gene TRBV7-2; TCRdb indicates TRBD1, and absent DNA this call remains unverified. CDR3 length equals 15 residues. The germline V gene has CDR1 SGHTA and CDR2 FQGNSA. The CDR3 loop is CASSLEVGAATEAFF.

The gene calls are TRBV18 and TRBJ2-5. The CDR3 consists of 12 residues. From germline, CDR1 is KGHSH and CDR2 LQKENI. The CDR3 region is CASSPEKETQYF.

This CDR3 is CASSPFAGELFF. This rearrangement joins TRBV7-9 to TRBJ2-2. The CDR3 has 12 amino acids. CDR1 is SEHNR and CDR2 is FQNEAQ in the germline V gene (reference sequence).

The chain carries TRBV7-9 and TRBJ1-1. CDR3 size: 13 residues. Germline lookup yields CDR1 SEHNR and CDR2 FQNEAQ (reference sequence). The CDR3 protein is CASSLPVDTEAFF.

CDR3 amino acids: CAWSTWDSLNTEAFF. The J gene is TRBJ1-1, the V gene TRBV30; the D call of TRBD1 rests on TCRdb alone, since no DNA is present to check it. CDR1 is GTSNPN and CDR2 is SVGIG in the germline V gene (reference sequence). The CDR3 spans 15 residues.

This CDR3 reads CASSLGTGVNEQFF. The V and J genes are TRBV5-1 and TRBJ2-1; lacking DNA, the TRBD1 call made by TCRdb goes unchecked. CDR1 and CDR2 from the germline V gene are SGHRS and YFSETQ. The CDR3 runs 14 residues.

The gene calls are TRBV18 and TRBJ1-5. Germline-derived CDR1 and CDR2 are KGHSH and LQKENI. The CDR3 length is 13 residues. CDR3: CASSPADNQPQHF.